Listed here is a single T cell receptor beta chain. This sample stems from a study of blood T cell repertoires in COVID-19. Study-level background: The cDNA or gDNA used as material had been derived from T cells, B-cell-depleted T cells, or PBMCs.

Study processing details: Amplifying reference gene primers gave estimates of nucleated cell counts. Clones were read by immunoSEQ multiplex PCR, and TCRdb kept only the in-frame ones, dropping some. For V, J and clone size, that table is used; D and trimming come from the DNA. The table has 250,000 or so clones, around 89% seen once; the top ten hold less than 3.5%. Followed longitudinally, the Seattle patients had been enrolled during active infection. V was trimmed by 2 bases and J by 2 bases, leaving 13 bases between them. The CDR3 is 16 amino acids. Germline-derived CDR1 and CDR2 are MNHEY and SVGEGT.

The chain joins TRBV6-2 or TRBV6-3 to TRBJ1-3, with D uncertain. The receptor's source is a young man with COVID-19, enrolled during active disease. The specimen sequenced was peripheral blood. CDR3 residues: CASSYGGTGTGNTIYF. Here the CDR3 DNA reads TGTGCCAGCAGTTACGGCGGTACGGGAACTGGAAACACCATATATTTT.